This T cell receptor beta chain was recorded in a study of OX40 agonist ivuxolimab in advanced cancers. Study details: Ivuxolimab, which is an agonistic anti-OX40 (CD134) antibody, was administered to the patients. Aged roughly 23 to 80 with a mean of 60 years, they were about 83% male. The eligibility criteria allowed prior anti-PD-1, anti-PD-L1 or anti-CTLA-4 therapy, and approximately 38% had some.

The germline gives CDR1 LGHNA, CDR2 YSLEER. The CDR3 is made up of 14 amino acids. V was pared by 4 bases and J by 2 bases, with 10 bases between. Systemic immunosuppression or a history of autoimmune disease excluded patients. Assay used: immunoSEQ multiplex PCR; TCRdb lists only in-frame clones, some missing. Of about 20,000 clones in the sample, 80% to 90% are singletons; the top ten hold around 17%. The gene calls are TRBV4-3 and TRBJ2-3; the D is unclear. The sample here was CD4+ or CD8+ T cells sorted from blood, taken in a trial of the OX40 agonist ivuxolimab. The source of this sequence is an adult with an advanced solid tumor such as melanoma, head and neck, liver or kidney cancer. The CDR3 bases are TGCGCCAGCAGCCCGTCGCTAGACACAGATACGCAGTATTTT. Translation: CASSPSLDTDTQYF.